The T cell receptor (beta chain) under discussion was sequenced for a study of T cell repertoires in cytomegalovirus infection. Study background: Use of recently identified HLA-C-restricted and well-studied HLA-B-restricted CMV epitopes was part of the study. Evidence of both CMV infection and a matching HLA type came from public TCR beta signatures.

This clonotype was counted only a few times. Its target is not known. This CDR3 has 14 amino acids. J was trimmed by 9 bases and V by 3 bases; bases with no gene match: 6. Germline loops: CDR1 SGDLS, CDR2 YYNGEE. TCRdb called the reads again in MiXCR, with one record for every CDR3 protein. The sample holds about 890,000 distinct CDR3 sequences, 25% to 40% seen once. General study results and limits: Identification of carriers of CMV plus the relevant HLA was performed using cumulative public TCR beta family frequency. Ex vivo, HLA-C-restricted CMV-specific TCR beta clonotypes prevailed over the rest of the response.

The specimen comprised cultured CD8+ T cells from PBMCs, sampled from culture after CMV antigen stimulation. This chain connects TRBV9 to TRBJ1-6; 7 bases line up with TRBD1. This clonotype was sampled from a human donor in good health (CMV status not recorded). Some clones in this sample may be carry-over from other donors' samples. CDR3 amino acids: CASSETGLSSPLHF. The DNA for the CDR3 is TGTGCCAGCAGCGAGACAGGGTTAAGTTCACCCCTCCACTTT. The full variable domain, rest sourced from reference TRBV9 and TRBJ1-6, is DSGVTQTPKHLITATGQRVTLRCSPRSGDLSVYWYQQSLDQGLQFLIQYYNGEERAKGNILERFSAQQFPDLHSELNLSSLELGDSALYFCASSETGLSSPLHFGNGTRLTVT.